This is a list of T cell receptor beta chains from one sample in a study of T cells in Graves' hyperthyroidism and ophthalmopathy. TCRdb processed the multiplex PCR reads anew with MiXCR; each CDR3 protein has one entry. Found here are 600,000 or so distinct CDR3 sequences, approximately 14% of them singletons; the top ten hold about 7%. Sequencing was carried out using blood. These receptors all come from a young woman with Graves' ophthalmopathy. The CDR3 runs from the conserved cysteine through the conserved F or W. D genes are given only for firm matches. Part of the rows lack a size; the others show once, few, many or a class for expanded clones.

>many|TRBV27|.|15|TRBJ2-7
CASSLSNQRAYEQYF
TGTGCCAGCAGTTTATCAAATCAGAGGGCCTACGAGCAGTACTTC
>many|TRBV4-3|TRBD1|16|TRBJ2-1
CASSQIYRGDYNEQFF
TGCGCCAGCAGCCAAATTTACAGGGGCGACTACAATGAGCAGTTCTTC
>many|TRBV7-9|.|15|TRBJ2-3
CASSLAHSSTDTQYF
TGTGCCAGCAGCTTAGCGCACTCCAGCACAGATACGCAGTATTTT
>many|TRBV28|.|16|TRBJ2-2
CATLNADKTNTGELFF
TGTGCCACCCTAAATGCGGACAAAACGAACACCGGGGAGCTGTTTTTT
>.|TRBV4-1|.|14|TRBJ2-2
CASSQETVVGELFF
TGCGCCAGCAGCCAAGAGACTGTGGTTGGGGAGCTGTTTTTT
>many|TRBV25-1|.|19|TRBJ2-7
CASSGKGVFVPQPSYEQYF
TGTGCCAGCAGTGGAAAGGGGGTCTTCGTCCCCCAGCCCTCCTACGAGCAGTACTTC
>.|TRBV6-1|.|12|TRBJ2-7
CASSPQEKEQYF
TGTGCCAGCAGCCCGCAGGAAAAAGAGCAGTACTTC
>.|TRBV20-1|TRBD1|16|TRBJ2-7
CSASSPSDRDSYEQYF
TGCAGTGCTAGTTCACCCAGCGACAGGGACTCCTACGAGCAGTACTTC
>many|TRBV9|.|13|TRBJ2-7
CASSVNGYYEQYF
TGTGCCAGCAGCGTCAACGGATACTACGAGCAGTACTTC
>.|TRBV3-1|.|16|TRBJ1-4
CASSQEGPPANEKLFF
TGTGCCAGCAGCCAAGAGGGGCCCCCGGCTAATGAAAAACTGTTTTTT
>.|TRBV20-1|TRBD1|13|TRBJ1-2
CSATQTGLYGYTF
TGCAGTGCTACCCAGACAGGGCTCTATGGCTACACCTTC
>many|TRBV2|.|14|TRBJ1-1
CASRVTYMNTEAFF
TGTGCCAGCAGAGTGACATACATGAACACTGAAGCTTTCTTT
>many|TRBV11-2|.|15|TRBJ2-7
CASSLGPGKSYEQYF
TGTGCCAGCAGCTTAGGTCCTGGCAAATCCTACGAGCAGTACTTC
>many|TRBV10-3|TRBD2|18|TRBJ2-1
CAISELGVAGDAYNEQFF
TGTGCCATCAGTGAGCTAGGGGTAGCGGGAGACGCCTACAATGAGCAGTTCTTC
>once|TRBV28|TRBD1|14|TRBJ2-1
CATQIRTGRIEQFF
TGTGCCACACAAATCCGGACAGGGCGGATCGAGCAGTTCTTC
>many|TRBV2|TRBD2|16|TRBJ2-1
CASSDFLSGRVDEQFF
TGTGCCAGCAGTGACTTTCTTAGCGGGAGGGTCGATGAGCAGTTCTTC
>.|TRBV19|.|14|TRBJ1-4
CASSSGLRSEKLFF
TGTGCCAGTAGTTCGGGACTGCGAAGCGAAAAACTGTTTTTT
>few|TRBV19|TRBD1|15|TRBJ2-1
CASSTNRGRFNEQFF
TGTGCCAGTAGTACCAACAGGGGTCGGTTCAATGAGCAGTTCTTC
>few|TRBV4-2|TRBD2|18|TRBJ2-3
CASSQVDFGEGTTDTQYF
TGTGCCAGCAGCCAAGTCGACTTCGGGGAGGGCACCACAGATACGCAGTATTTT
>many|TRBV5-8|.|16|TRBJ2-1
CASSSLTTSSYNEQFF
TGTGCCAGCAGCTCTCTGACTACCAGCTCCTACAATGAGCAGTTCTTC
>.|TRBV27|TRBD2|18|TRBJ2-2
CASSFPGLAGGFDGELFF
TGTGCCAGCAGTTTTCCGGGACTAGCGGGAGGTTTTGACGGGGAGCTGTTTTTT
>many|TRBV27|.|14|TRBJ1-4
CASSLRTMDEKLFF
TGTGCCAGCAGTCTACGGACGATGGATGAAAAACTGTTTTTT
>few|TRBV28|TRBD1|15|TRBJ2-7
CASSSSGTGFGEQYF
TGTGCCAGCAGTTCCTCCGGGACAGGGTTTGGCGAGCAGTACTTC
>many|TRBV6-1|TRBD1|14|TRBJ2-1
CASSVRQGLGEQFF
TGTGCCAGCAGTGTCCGACAGGGATTGGGTGAGCAGTTCTTC
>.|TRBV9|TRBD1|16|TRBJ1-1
CASSVLPDRVNTEAFF
TGTGCCAGCAGCGTCCTACCGGACAGGGTGAACACTGAAGCTTTCTTT
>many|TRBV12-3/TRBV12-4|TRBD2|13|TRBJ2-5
CASNSGTTETQYF
TGTGCCAGCAACTCCGGGACTACAGAGACCCAGTACTTC
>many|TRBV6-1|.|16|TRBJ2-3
CASSQAGLVFTDTQYF
TGTGCCAGCAGTCAAGCCGGACTGGTTTTTACAGATACGCAGTATTTT
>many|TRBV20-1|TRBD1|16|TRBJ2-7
CSASAQTTGKYREQYF
TGCAGTGCTAGCGCCCAAACGACAGGGAAGTACCGCGAGCAGTACTTC
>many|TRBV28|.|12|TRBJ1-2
CASSLDKFGYTF
TGTGCCAGCAGCCTAGACAAATTCGGCTACACCTTC
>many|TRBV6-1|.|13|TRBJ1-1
CASAGRLNTEAFF
TGTGCCAGCGCGGGACGGCTGAACACTGAAGCTTTCTTT
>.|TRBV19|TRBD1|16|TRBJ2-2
CASSMRQGARGGELFF
TGTGCCAGTAGTATGCGGCAGGGGGCGCGGGGCGGGGAGCTGTTTTTT
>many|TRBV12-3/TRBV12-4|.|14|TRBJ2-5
CASSSPGSEETQYF
TGTGCCAGCAGTTCCCCGGGAAGCGAGGAGACCCAGTACTTC
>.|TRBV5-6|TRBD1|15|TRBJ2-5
CASSSKTGVAETQYF
TGTGCCAGCAGCTCAAAAACAGGGGTGGCGGAGACCCAGTACTTC
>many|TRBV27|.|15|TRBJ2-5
CASSLYVGATETQYF
TGTGCCAGCAGTTTGTATGTGGGCGCGACGGAGACCCAGTACTTC
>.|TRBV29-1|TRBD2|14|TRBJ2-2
CSVELSGRVGELFF
TGCAGCGTTGAACTTAGCGGGAGGGTCGGGGAGCTGTTTTTT
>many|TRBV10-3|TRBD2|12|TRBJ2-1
CAISPPGGEQFF
TGTGCCATCAGTCCCCCGGGGGGGGAGCAGTTCTTC
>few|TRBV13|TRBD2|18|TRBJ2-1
CASSLEGLAEGGYNEQFF
TGTGCCAGCAGCTTAGAGGGACTAGCTGAGGGTGGTTACAATGAGCAGTTCTTC
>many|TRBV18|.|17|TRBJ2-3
CASSSLGDTTLADTQYF
TGTGCCAGCTCATCCCTCGGCGACACCACTCTCGCAGATACGCAGTATTTT
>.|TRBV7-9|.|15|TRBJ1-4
CASSLDPAGNEKLFF
TGTGCCAGCAGCTTAGATCCGGCAGGGAATGAAAAACTGTTTTTT
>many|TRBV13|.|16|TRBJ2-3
CASSVGGGTSTDTQYF
TGTGCCAGCAGCGTGGGAGGGGGCACCAGCACAGATACGCAGTATTTT
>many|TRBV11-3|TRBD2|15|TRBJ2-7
CASSAQYSGSEEQYF
TGTGCCAGCAGCGCCCAATATAGCGGGAGCGAGGAGCAGTACTTC
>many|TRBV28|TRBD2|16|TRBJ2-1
CASSFPRLAGYNEQFF
TGCGCCAGCAGCTTCCCCCGACTAGCGGGGTACAATGAGCAGTTCTTC
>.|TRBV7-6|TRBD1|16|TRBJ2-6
CASSIDRDSGANVLTF
TGTGCCAGCAGCATTGACAGGGACTCTGGGGCCAACGTCCTGACTTTC
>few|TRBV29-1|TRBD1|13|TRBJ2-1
CSVGRQGYNEQFF
TGCAGCGTTGGGAGACAGGGCTACAATGAGCAGTTCTTC
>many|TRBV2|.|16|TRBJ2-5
CASSSSWTDNQETQYF
TGTGCCAGCAGTTCCTCCTGGACAGATAACCAAGAGACCCAGTACTTC
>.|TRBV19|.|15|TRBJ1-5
CASSIWGNRNQPQHF
TGTGCCAGTAGTATTTGGGGGAATCGGAATCAGCCCCAGCATTTT
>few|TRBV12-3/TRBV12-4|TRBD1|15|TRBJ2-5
CASSQQGAQVETQYF
TGTGCCAGCAGCCAACAGGGGGCGCAGGTGGAGACCCAGTACTTC
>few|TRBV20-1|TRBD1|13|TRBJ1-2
CSTPGQGIYGYTF
TGCAGTACTCCGGGACAGGGGATTTATGGCTACACCTTC
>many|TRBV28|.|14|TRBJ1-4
CASRPQGRNEKLFF
TGTGCCAGCAGACCACAGGGAAGAAATGAAAAACTGTTTTTT
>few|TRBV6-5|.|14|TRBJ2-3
CASSYPGSTDTQYF
TGTGCCAGCAGTTACCCTGGGAGCACAGATACGCAGTATTTT
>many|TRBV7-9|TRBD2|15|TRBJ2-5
CASSLGGTTQETQYF
TGTGCCAGCAGCTTAGGCGGGACTACCCAAGAGACCCAGTACTTC
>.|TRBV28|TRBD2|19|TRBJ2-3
CASSSSGTSGRDFEDTQYF
TGTGCCAGCAGTTCCTCCGGGACTAGCGGGAGGGACTTTGAGGATACGCAGTATTTT